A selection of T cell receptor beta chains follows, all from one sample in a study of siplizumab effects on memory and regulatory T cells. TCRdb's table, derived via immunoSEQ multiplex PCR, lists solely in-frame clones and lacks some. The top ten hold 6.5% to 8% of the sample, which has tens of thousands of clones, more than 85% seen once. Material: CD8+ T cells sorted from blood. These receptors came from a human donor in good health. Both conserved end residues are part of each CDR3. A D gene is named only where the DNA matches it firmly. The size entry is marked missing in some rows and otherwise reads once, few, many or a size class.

CASTNRTFYLYEQYF	TGTGCCAGCACAAATAGGACGTTCTACCTCTACGAGCAGTACTTC	TRBJ2-7	TRBV6-1	-	-
CASRDRANTEAFF	TGTGCCAGTAGGGACAGGGCGAACACTGAAGCTTTCTTT	TRBJ1-1	TRBV19	-	TRBD1
CASSALNQPQHF	TGTGCCAGCAGTGCCCTAAATCAGCCCCAGCATTTT	TRBJ1-5	TRBV6-1	-	-
CASSQSSEGHLGGYEQYF	TGCGCCAGCAGTCAATCGTCCGAGGGGCACTTGGGCGGGTACGAGCAGTACTTC	TRBJ2-7	TRBV23-1	-	-
CASSLAGTGNGYTF	TGCGCCAGCAGCTTGGCTGGGACAGGGAATGGCTACACCTTC	TRBJ1-2	TRBV5-1	-	TRBD1
CASSQEGEGRAKNIQYF	TGCGCCAGCAGCCAAGAAGGAGAGGGTCGGGCCAAAAACATTCAGTACTTC	TRBJ2-4	TRBV4-3	-	-
CASQRWGWSTEAFF	TGTGCCAGCCAACGTTGGGGTTGGAGTACTGAAGCTTTCTTT	TRBJ1-1	TRBV5-6	-	-
CASSSGTAEAFF	TGTGCCAGCAGCTCTGGGACCGCTGAAGCTTTCTTT	TRBJ1-1	TRBV7-8	-	-
CASRSGTSGEISTDTQYF	TGTGCAAGTCGCTCGGGGACTAGCGGAGAGATTAGCACAGATACGCAGTATTTT	TRBJ2-3	TRBV12-2	once	-
CASSSQGREQFF	TGTGCCAGCAGCTCGCAGGGGCGTGAGCAGTTCTTC	TRBJ2-1	TRBV7-3	-	-
CASSQGDVTSYEQYF	TGCGCCAGCAGCCAAGGGGACGTCACCTCCTACGAGCAGTACTTC	TRBJ2-7	TRBV4-1	few	-
CASSFTGTVNTEAFF	TGTGCCAGCAGTTTTACCGGGACAGTGAACACTGAAGCTTTCTTT	TRBJ1-1	TRBV27	-	TRBD1
CASSSSLWGEAEAFF	TGTGCCAGCAGTTCTTCCCTTTGGGGGGAGGCTGAAGCTTTCTTT	TRBJ1-1	TRBV27	-	-
CASSGSTYEQYF	TGTGCCAGCAGTGGGTCCACCTACGAGCAGTACTTC	TRBJ2-7	TRBV2	-	-
CASSLEGADEKLFF	TGCGCCAGCAGCTTGGAAGGGGCCGATGAAAAACTGTTTTTT	TRBJ1-4	TRBV5-1	-	-
CASSPTGSPDTQYF	TGTGCCAGCAGCCCGACAGGGAGCCCAGATACGCAGTATTTT	TRBJ2-3	TRBV4-2	-	TRBD1
CASSLWTGEVTGELFF	TGTGCCAGCAGCTTGTGGACAGGGGAGGTCACCGGGGAGCTGTTTTTT	TRBJ2-2	TRBV13	-	TRBD1
CASSAGRTDTQYF	TGTGCCAGCAGCGCCGGACGCACAGATACGCAGTATTTT	TRBJ2-3	TRBV7-8	-	-
CASSSDMTNEQYF	TGTGCCAGCAGCTCGGACATGACAAACGAGCAGTACTTC	TRBJ2-7	TRBV7-6	-	-
CASSREGAQDYGYTF	TGTGCCAGCAGCCGTGAGGGGGCTCAGGACTATGGCTACACCTTC	TRBJ1-2	TRBV5-5	-	TRBD1
CASSALGASGYTF	TGTGCCAGCAGCGCCCTGGGTGCGTCTGGCTACACCTTC	TRBJ1-2	TRBV7-6	medium-sized	-
CASSLRDRGRFANYGYTF	TGTGCCAGCAGCTTACGGGACAGGGGGCGATTTGCTAACTATGGCTACACCTTC	TRBJ1-2	TRBV7-8	-	TRBD1
CASSFRREAYEQYF	TGTGCCAGCAGTTTTCGACGGGAAGCCTACGAGCAGTACTTC	TRBJ2-7	TRBV27	-	-